The 5 T cell receptor beta chains below all came from one sample that was sequenced in a study of blood T cell repertoires in COVID-19. Repertoires were generated with immunoSEQ multiplex PCR, while TCRdb's copy carries only in-frame clones and drops some. The table has about 39,000 clones, around 87% seen once; the top ten hold around 24%. What was sequenced was peripheral blood. Receptors originate from a man aged 45-65 years with active or convalescent COVID-19.

V is TRBV2 and J is TRBJ2-1; 8 positions match TRBD2. The CDR3 has 14 residues. Unmatched junction bases numbered 10, after V lost 7 bases and J lost 8 bases. Germline values: CDR1 SNHLY, CDR2 FYNNEI. CDR3 sequence reads: CASKRGLAVYEQFF. CDR3 DNA: TGTGCCAGCAAGAGAGGACTAGCTGTCTATGAGCAGTTCTTC.

V and J are TRBV5-1 and TRBJ2-2, with 8 nucleotides matching TRBD1. The CDR3 spans 16 residues. Germline-derived CDR1 and CDR2 are SGHRS and YFSETQ. The J segment lost 2 bases and the V segment lost 0 bases, leaving 3 bases of the junction unmatched. The CDR3 here is CASSLGGTGNTGELFF. The CDR3 DNA reads TGCGCCAGCAGCTTGGGCGGGACAGGCAACACCGGGGAGCTGTTTTTT.

V gene TRBV4-1 combines with J gene TRBJ2-7; tentative D call: TRBD2 (5 bases). V was cut by 4 bases and J by 11 bases, with 24 bases left in between. The CDR3 has 15 amino acids. Germline-derived CDR1 and CDR2 are MGHRA and YSYEKL. The CDR3 sequence is CASSRIPGHGEMKYF. The CDR3 region has the DNA TGCGCCAGCAGCCGGATCCCGGGCCACGGGGAGATGAAGTACTTC.

This clone showed up just a few times. The chain links TRBV27 to TRBJ2-1, with TRBD2 identical over 9 bases. The CDR3 contains 17 residues. Germline assignment: CDR1 MNHEY and CDR2 SMNVEV (reference sequence). V lost 2 bases, J lost 9 bases, and 14 bases stayed unmatched. The CDR3 loop is CASSLRGAGGGEGEQFF. In DNA form, the CDR3 reads TGTGCCAGCAGTTTAAGAGGTGCTGGCGGGGGGGAGGGTGAGCAGTTCTTC.

CDR3 sequence: CASSVPYRGSNQPQHF. In DNA, the CDR3 is TGTGCCAGTAGTGTACCGTACAGGGGGAGCAATCAGCCCCAGCATTTT. This chain connects TRBV19 to TRBJ1-5, with 8 bases matching TRBD1. Germline V CDR1 and CDR2: LNHDA, SQIVND (reference sequence). The V gene end was trimmed by 5 bases and the J gene end by 1 base; junction bases not matched to a gene: 7. The length of the CDR3 is 16 residues.